This T cell receptor (beta chain) was retrieved from a study of T cells in Graves' hyperthyroidism and ophthalmopathy. In germline, CDR1 is SGHTA, CDR2 FQGTGA. The CDR3 loop spans 18 amino acids. The ends were cut back, 4 bases at V and 1 base at J, with 20 bases in the middle. The TCR beta CDR3 regions underwent amplification using RNA transcripts as the source. Researchers ran a first-round RT-PCR on the TCR CDR3 using the HTBI primer set. One entry per CDR3 protein results from TCRdb running MiXCR on the multiplex PCR reads. The sample yields around 300,000 distinct CDR3 sequences, roughly 15% seen once. This clonotype showed up just a few times.

The chain employs TRBV7-3 and TRBJ1-3, with D unclear. Source material: blood. This TCR derives from a woman between 35 and 50 years old with Graves' hyperthyroidism. The CDR3 DNA follows: TGTGCCAGCAGCTCCCCCCTTGGATATGGAAATTCTGGAAACACCATATATTTT. Translating it yields CASSSPLGYGNSGNTIYF.